This TCR beta chain was recovered during a study of control samples from healthy donors and cancer patients. Some clones are missing from TCRdb's copy, which holds only in-frame ones; the method was immunoSEQ multiplex PCR. The sample lists roughly 100,000 clones, more than 90% occurring once. After removal of 5 bases from V and 3 bases from J, the junction contained 6 bases not matched to a gene. Germline CDR1 is MNHEY and CDR2 is SMNVEV (reference sequence). The CDR3 runs 15 residues. This chain connects TRBV27 to TRBJ1-5; TRBD1 aligns across 8 bases. Sequencing used blood. The clonotype originates from a human donor in good health. The donor label of this sample is uncertain. The CDR3 loop reads CASSPRTGYNQPQHF. In DNA, the CDR3 is TGTGCCAGCAGTCCACGGACAGGGTACAATCAGCCCCAGCATTTT.